This T cell receptor (beta chain) was recovered during a study of T cells in Graves' hyperthyroidism and ophthalmopathy. Study-level results: Also found in blood were most expanded thyroid clonotypes above 0.001. Separating ophthalmopathy from stable hyperthyroidism was achieved by a 13 V-J model.

Clinical symptoms, serum thyroxine and TRAb, thyroid ultrasound and orbital computed tomography together formed the diagnostic basis. It was RNA transcripts that yielded the amplified TCR beta CDR3 regions. With the HTBI primer set, the TCR CDR3 went through a first round of RT-PCR. TCRdb re-analysed the multiplex PCR reads in MiXCR, keeping a single row per CDR3 protein. The sample consists of under 350,000 distinct CDR3 sequences, over 15% of them appearing once. Germline V gives CDR1 SGHDT, CDR2 YYEEEE. This CDR3 spans 12 amino acids. Trimming removed 0 bases at V and 5 bases at J, with 5 bases between. This clonotype appeared many times. Its antigen is undetermined.

This clonotype was sampled from a woman in her forties or fifties with Graves' hyperthyroidism. J is TRBJ1-1 and V is TRBV5-6, with D unresolved. Source material: blood. CDR3 DNA: TGTGCCAGCAGCTTGGATAGTACTGAAGCTTTCTTT. This sequence encodes CASSLDSTEAFF.